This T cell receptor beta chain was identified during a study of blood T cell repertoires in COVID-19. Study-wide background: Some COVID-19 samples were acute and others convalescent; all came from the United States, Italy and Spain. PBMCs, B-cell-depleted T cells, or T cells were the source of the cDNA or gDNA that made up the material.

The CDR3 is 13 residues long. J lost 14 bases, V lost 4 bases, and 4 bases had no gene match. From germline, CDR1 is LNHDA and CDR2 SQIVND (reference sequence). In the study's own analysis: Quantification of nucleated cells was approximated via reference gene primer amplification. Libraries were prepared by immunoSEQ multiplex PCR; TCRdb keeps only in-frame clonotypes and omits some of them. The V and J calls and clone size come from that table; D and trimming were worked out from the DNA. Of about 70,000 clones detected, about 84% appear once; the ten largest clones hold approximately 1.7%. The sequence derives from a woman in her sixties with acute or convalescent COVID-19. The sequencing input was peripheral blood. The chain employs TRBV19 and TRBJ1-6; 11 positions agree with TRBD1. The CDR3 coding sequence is TGTGCCAGTAGTACCCGGGACAGGGGGGCCCTCCACTTT. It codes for CASSTRDRGALHF. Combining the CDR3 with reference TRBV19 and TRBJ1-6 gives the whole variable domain DGGITQSPKYLFRKEGQNVTLSCEQNLNHDAMYWYRQDPGQGLRLIYYSQIVNDFQKGDIAEGYSVSREKKESFPLTVTSAQKNPTAFYLCASSTRDRGALHFGNGTRLTVT.